The clone carrying this T cell receptor (beta chain) was observed a single time. Antigen: not known. Starting 14 to 28 days after autologous transplant, ipilimumab 1 mg/kg was given. Dosing: nivolumab 3 mg/kg IV, weeks 1, 4, 7, 10, then every two weeks to week 26. The data stem from a study of ipilimumab plus nivolumab after autologous stem cell transplantation. The assay was immunoSEQ multiplex PCR, and TCRdb's table has in-frame clones only and misses some. The table lists about 3,300 clones, roughly 80% of them singletons. Overall study results and limits: The authors say TCR, Treg and microbiome findings warrant further study.

The V gene lost 0 bases and the J gene lost 2 bases, with 8 bases spanning the gap. Germline CDR1 SGDLS, CDR2 YYNGEE. The CDR3 consists of 14 residues. This specimen consisted of PBMCs, obtained in a trial of ipilimumab plus nivolumab as post-transplant consolidation. The TCR was taken from a male donor with primary mediastinal lymphoma. V usage is TRBV9 and J usage is TRBJ1-2; D uncertain. Written as DNA, the CDR3 is TGTGCCAGCAGCGTAGGTCAAGGGAACTATGGCTACACCTTC. As protein: CASSVGQGNYGYTF.